This entry describes one T cell receptor (beta chain). Its matching antigen is unknown. One junction end does not reproduce the germline sequence, and a read error may be involved. Six replicates per PBMC sample, mostly from 480 ng of genomic DNA. Here immunoSEQ multiplex PCR was the method, and the copy in TCRdb shows in-frame clones only, minus some. The table lists about 7,200 clones, about two thirds of them singletons, with 3% in the top ten. This entry belongs to a study of neoadjuvant anti-PD-1 for oral cavity cancer. Study-wide results and limits: PBMC Gini-index clonality exceeded responders' in non-responders post-nivolumab. Treg/Th17 ratio rose with pretreatment blood and fell with post-treatment tumor TCRbeta clonality.

Germline CDR1 and CDR2: SGHRS and YFSETQ. This CDR3 has 15 amino acids. The genes are TRBV5-1 and TRBJ2-2, with D perhaps matching TRBD2 (6 bases). The TCR was taken from a person between 40 and 85 years old with oral cavity squamous cell carcinoma. Sequenced material: PBMCs, taken before nivolumab (anti-PD-1) treatment. CDR3 sequence (DNA): TGCGCCAGCAGCTTGCTGCGCGGGAACGCCGGGGAGCTGTTTTTT. Protein sequence: CASSLLRGNAGELFF.